This entry lists 3 T cell receptor beta chains sequenced from one sample in a study of T cells after posttransplantation cyclophosphamide. A marrow graft followed busulfan-fludarabine conditioning, with cyclophosphamide on days +3 and +4. Sequenced by immunoSEQ multiplex PCR; TCRdb stores in-frame clones only, minus some. Listed for the sample are over 15,000 clones, none seen a single time. The sample was PBMCs, taken after allogeneic stem cell transplant with posttransplant cyclophosphamide. The receptors here all came from a female patient in her 30s who received an allogeneic stem cell transplant from a related donor, was CMV-positive, and had no GVHD. T cells may partly derive from the graft donor.

This clone has at least ten counts. This chain uses TRBV7-9 with TRBJ1-1, with 7 bases aligning to TRBD1. Germline CDR1 reads SEHNR; CDR2 reads FQNEAQ (reference sequence). This CDR3 comprises 15 residues. Germline trimming cut 1 base from V and 7 bases from J; bases unmatched to any gene: 9. CDR3 nucleotide sequence: TGTGCCAGCAGCTTAGGCGCCGGGACAGCCGATGAAGCTTTCTTT. Translating it yields CASSLGAGTADEAFF.

The table lists this clone with many counts. The chain employs TRBV5-1 and TRBJ1-1; TRBD1 is a possible D gene (6 bases). Germline-derived CDR1 and CDR2 are SGHRS and YFSETQ. The CDR3 is made up of 14 amino acids. The V end was cut by 3 bases, the J end by 0 bases, with 9 bases between. CDR3 region: CASSSGQLNTEAFF. The DNA for the CDR3 is TGCGCCAGCAGCTCGGGACAATTGAACACTGAAGCTTTCTTT.

This clone was observed many times. This chain joins TRBV25-1 and TRBJ1-1; 12 positions agree with TRBD1. CDR1 is MGHDK, CDR2 SYGVNS, per germline. CDR3 length equals 15 residues. The junction had 10 bases not matched to a gene; V was cut back by 8 bases and J by 6 bases. CDR3 loop: CASDTRDRGPAEAFF. In nucleotides, the CDR3 is TGTGCCAGCGATACTCGGGACAGGGGGCCGGCTGAAGCTTTCTTT.